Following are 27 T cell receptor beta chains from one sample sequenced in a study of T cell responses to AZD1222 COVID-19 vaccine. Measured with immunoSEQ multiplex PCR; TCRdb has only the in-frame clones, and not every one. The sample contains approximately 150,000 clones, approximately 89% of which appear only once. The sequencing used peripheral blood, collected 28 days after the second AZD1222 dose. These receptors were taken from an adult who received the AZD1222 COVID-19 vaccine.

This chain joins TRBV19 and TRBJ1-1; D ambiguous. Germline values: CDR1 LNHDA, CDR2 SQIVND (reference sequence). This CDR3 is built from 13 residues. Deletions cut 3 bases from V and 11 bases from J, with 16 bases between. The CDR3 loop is CASSISASTEAFF. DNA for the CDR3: TGTGCCAGTAGTATTTCAGCGAGCACCGAGGCTTTCTTT.

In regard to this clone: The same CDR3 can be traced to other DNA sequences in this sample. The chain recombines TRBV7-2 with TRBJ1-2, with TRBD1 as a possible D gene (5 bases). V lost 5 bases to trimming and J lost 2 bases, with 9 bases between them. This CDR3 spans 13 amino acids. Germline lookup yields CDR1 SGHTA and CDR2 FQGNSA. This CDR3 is CASSPDRNYGYTF. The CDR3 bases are TGTGCCAGCAGCCCTGACAGAAACTATGGCTACACCTTC.

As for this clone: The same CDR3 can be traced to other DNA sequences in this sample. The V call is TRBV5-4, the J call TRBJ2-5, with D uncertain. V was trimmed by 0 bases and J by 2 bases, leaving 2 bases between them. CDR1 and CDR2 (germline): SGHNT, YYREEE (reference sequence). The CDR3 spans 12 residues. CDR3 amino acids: CASSLGQETQYF. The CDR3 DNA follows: TGTGCCAGCAGCTTGGGACAAGAGACCCAGTACTTC. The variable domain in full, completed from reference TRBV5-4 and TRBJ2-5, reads ETGVTQSPTHLIKTRGQQVTLRCSSQSGHNTVSWYQQALGQGPQFIFQYYREEENGRGNFPPRFSGLQFPNYSSELNVNALELDDSALYLCASSLGQETQYFGPGTRLLVL.

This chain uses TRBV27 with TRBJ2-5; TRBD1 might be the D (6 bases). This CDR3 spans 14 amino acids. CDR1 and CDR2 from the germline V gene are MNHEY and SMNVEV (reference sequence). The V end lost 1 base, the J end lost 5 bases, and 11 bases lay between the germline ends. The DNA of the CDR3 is TGTGCCAGCAGTTTATTGGGGGCTGGTGAGACCCAGTACTTC. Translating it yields CASSLLGAGETQYF.

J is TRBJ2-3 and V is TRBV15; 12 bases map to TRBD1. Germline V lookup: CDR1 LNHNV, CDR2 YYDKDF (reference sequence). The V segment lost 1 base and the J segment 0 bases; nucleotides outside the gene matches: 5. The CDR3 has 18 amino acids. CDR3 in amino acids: CATSRGGTGGLSTDTQYF. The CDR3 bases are TGTGCCACCAGCAGAGGTGGGACAGGGGGCCTCAGCACAGATACGCAGTATTTT. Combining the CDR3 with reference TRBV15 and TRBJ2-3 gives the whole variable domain DAMVIQNPRYQVTQFGKPVTLSCSQTLNHNVMYWYQQKSSQAPKLLFHYYDKDFNNEADTPDNFQSRRPNTSFCFLDIRSPGLGDTAMYLCATSRGGTGGLSTDTQYFGPGTRLTVL.

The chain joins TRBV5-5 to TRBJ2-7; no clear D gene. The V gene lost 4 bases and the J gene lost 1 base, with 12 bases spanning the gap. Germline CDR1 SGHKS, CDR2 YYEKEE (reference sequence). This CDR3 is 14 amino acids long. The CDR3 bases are TGTGCCAGCAGCATCAACTCATGGTCCTACGAGCAGTACTTC. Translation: CASSINSWSYEQYF.

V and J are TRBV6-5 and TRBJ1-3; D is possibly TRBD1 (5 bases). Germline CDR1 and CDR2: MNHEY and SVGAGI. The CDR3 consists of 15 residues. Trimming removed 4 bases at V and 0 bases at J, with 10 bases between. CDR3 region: CASSSGRSSGNTIYF. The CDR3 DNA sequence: TGTGCCAGCAGTTCGGGACGGAGCTCTGGAAACACCATATATTTT.

CDR3 sequence (DNA): TGTGCCAGCAGCTCCCTAGGTGATTCAACGAACACTGAAGCTTTCTTT. Protein product: CASSSLGDSTNTEAFF. The chain recombines TRBV7-2 with TRBJ1-1; no definite D call. V was shortened by 4 bases and J by 1 base, with 16 bases between the two germline ends. The CDR3 totals 16 residues. Germline CDR1 is SGHTA and CDR2 is FQGNSA.

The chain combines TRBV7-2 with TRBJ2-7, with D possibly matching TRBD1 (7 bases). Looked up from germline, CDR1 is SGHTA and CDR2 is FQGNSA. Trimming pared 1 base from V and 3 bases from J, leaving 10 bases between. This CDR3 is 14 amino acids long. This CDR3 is CASSLGRGDYEQYF. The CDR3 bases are TGTGCCAGCAGCTTAGGCAGGGGGGACTACGAGCAGTACTTC.

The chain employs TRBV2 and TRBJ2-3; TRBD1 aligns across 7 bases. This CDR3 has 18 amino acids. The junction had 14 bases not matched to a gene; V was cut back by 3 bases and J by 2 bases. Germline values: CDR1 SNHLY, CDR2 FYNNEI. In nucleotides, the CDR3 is TGTGCCAGCAGTGAGCAGCCCAAGGGGGCCGTCCACACAGATACGCAGTATTTT. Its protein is CASSEQPKGAVHTDTQYF.

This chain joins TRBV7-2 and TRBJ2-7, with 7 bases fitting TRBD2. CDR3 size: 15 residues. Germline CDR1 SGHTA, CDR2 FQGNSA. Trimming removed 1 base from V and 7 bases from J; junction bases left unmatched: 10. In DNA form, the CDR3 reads TGTGCCAGCAGCTTAGTGTGGGGCGGGAGTAGTGAGCAGTACTTC. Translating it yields CASSLVWGGSSEQYF.

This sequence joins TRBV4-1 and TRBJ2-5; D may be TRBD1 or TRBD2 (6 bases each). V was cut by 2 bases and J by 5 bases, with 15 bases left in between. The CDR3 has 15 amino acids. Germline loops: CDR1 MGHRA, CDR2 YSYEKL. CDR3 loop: CASSQIHGGGETQYF. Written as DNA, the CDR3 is TGCGCCAGCAGCCAAATACACGGAGGGGGGGAGACCCAGTACTTC.

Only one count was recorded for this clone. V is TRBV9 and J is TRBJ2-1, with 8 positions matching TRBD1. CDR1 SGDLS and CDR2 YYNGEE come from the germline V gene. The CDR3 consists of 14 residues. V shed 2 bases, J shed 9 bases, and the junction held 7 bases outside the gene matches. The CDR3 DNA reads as TGTGCCAGCAGCGTCGGGACAGGACTTCGTGAGCAGTTCTTC. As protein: CASSVGTGLREQFF. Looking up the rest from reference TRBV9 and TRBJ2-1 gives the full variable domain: DSGVTQTPKHLITATGQRVTLRCSPRSGDLSVYWYQQSLDQGLQFLIQYYNGEERAKGNILERFSAQQFPDLHSELNLSSLELGDSALYFCASSVGTGLREQFFGPGTRLTVL.

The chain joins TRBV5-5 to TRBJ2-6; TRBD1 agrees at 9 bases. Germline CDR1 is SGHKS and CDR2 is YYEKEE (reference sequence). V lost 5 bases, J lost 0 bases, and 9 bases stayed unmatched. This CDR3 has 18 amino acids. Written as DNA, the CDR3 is TGTGCCAGCAGACGGACAGGGGCTTCGAGCTCTGGGGCCAACGTCCTGACTTTC. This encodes CASRRTGASSSGANVLTF. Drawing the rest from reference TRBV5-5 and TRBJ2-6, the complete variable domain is DAGVTQSPTHLIKTRGQQVTLRCSPISGHKSVSWYQQVLGQGPQFIFQYYEKEERGRGNFPDRFSARQFPNYSSELNVNALLLGDSALYLCASRRTGASSSGANVLTFGAGSRLTVL.

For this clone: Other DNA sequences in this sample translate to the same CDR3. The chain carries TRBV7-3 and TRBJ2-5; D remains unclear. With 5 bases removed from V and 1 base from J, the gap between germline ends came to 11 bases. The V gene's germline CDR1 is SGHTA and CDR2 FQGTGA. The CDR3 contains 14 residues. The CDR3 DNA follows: TGTGCCAGCAGCCCGACTGGGCTCCAAGAGACCCAGTACTTC. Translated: CASSPTGLQETQYF.

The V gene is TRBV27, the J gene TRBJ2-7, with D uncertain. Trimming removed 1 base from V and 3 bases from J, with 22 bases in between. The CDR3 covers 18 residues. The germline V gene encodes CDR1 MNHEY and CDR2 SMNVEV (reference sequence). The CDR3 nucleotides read TGTGCCAGCAGTTTATTATCCAGGCCCAGTCCCGCTAACTACGAGCAGTACTTC. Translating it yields CASSLLSRPSPANYEQYF.

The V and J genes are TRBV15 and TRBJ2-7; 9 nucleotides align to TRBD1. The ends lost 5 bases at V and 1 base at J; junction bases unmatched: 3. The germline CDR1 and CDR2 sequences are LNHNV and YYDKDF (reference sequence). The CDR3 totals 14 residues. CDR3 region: CATSPDRGSYEQYF. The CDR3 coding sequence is TGTGCCACCAGCCCCGACAGGGGGTCCTACGAGCAGTACTTC.

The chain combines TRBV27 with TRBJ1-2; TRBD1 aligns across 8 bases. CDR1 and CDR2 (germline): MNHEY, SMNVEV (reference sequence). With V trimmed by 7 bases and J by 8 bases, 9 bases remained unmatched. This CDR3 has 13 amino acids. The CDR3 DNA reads TGTGCCAGCACCTCGACAGGGGAGACGGGCTACACCTTC. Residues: CASTSTGETGYTF.

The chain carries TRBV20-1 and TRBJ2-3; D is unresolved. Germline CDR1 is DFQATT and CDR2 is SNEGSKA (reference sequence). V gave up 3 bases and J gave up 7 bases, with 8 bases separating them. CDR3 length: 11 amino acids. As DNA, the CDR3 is TGCAGTGCTAGTTTTCAGAATACGCAGTATTTT. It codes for CSASFQNTQYF.

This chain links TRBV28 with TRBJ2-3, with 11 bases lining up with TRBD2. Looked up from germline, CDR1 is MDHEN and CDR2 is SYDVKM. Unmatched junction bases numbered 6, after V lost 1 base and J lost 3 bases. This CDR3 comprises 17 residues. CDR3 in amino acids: CASSLLGLADSTDTQYF. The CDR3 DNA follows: TGTGCCAGCAGTTTATTGGGACTAGCGGATTCTACAGATACGCAGTATTTT.

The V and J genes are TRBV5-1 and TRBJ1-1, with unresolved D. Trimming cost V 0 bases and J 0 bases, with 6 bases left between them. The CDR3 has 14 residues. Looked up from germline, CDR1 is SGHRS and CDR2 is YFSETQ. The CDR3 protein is CASSLVPMNTEAFF. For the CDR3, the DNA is TGCGCCAGCAGCTTGGTACCGATGAACACTGAAGCTTTCTTT.

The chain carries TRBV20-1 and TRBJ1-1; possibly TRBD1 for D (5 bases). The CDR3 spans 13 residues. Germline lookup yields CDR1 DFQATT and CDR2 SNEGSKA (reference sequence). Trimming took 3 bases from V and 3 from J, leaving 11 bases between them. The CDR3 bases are TGCAGTGCTAGTCCAGGGCTTGACACTGAAGCTTTCTTT. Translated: CSASPGLDTEAFF.

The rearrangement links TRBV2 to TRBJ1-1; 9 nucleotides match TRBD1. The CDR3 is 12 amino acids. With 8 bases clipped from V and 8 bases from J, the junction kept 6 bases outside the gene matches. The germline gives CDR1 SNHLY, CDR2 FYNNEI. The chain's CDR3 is CASGDTGGEAFF. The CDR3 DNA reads TGTGCCAGCGGGGATACAGGGGGCGAAGCTTTCTTT.

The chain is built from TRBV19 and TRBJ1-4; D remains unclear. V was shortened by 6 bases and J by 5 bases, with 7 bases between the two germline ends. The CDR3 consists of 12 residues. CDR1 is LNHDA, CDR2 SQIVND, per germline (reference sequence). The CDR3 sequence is CASRKENEKLFF. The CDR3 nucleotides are TGTGCCAGTAGAAAGGAGAATGAAAAACTGTTTTTT.

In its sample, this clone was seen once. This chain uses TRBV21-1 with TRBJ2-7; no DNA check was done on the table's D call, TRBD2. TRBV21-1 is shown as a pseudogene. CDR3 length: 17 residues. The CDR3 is CASSKWWSGIVSYEQYF. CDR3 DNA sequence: TGTGCCAGCAGCAAATGGTGGAGCGGGATAGTGTCCTACGAGCAGTACTTC.

CDR3 nucleotide sequence: TGTGCCAGCAGCGAGAATATTGGGGCGCACTATGGCTACACCTTC. As protein: CASSENIGAHYGYTF. This rearrangement joins TRBV28 to TRBJ1-2, with D tentatively TRBD1 (5 bases). The CDR3 contains 15 residues. Germline assignment: CDR1 MDHEN and CDR2 SYDVKM. V was pared by 6 bases and J by 3 bases, with 17 bases between.

CDR3 DNA: TGTGCCAGCAGCGTAGAGACTAGCGGGAACACCGGGGAGCTGTTTTTT. Residues: CASSVETSGNTGELFF. The V and J genes are TRBV9 and TRBJ2-2; 9 nucleotides line up with TRBD2. CDR1 is SGDLS and CDR2 is YYNGEE in the germline V gene. This CDR3 comprises 16 residues. Trimming removed 0 bases from V and 1 base from J; junction bases left unmatched: 1.